This T cell receptor beta chain was retrieved from a study of cytomegalovirus exposure and HLA in healthy donors (dated by TCRdb to 2015 to 2018). For context, the study as a whole: According to a later analysis, the 120 or so validation repertoires were produced on the same platform as the 680 or so repertoires of the first cohort. Besides the first cohort of roughly 660 subjects, a separate validation cohort made up of 120 different subjects was used. The study aimed to test whether signatures of past pathogen exposure could be identified by cataloging public T cell receptors. The study combined high-throughput TCR immunosequencing, statistical association of individual TCRs with disease status, and machine learning to predict cytomegalovirus infection status. Broader findings and caveats from the paper: All 120 or so repertoires were used to score co-occurrence in the validation cohort in a later analysis, because that analysis had no HLA typing for the cohort. A few of the identified cytomegalovirus-associated TCR beta chains were confirmed in vitro to be specific for cytomegalovirus antigens. Cytomegalovirus status was reported to be diagnosed by the classifier with high specificity and sensitivity in both the original and validation cohorts. Subsequent analysis determined that TCRs grouped into clusters in the first cohort also showed a tendency toward co-occurrence across the roughly 120 validation repertoires, and about 93% of cluster scores exceeded 0. Across donors, most TCR sequences were observed very rarely, whereas some public TCRs were present in many individuals. The study gave a list of 150 to 200 TCR beta chains associated with cytomegalovirus. The authors suggested that the approach could potentially be generalized to other disease states and immunological phenotypes.

The donors belonged to the validation cohort of 120 subjects, which was separate from the approximately 700-subject first cohort. Library method: the immunoSEQ multiplex PCR assay. On the authors' methods: To diagnose cytomegalovirus status from the catalog of TCR beta chain sequences, a statistical classification framework was built. Here the immuneACCESS table is served through TCRdb, limited to in-frame sequences with V and J called. Missing clones are a known gap in these copies; in checked studies unresolved V genes cover under half, and the rest lacks a known reason. The DNA was the basis for D and trimming; V, J and clone size are from that table. The sample includes around 260,000 clones, with 90% observed a single time. Of the sample, approximately 3.1% is held by the ten largest clones. The CDR3 runs 13 residues from the cysteine to the phenylalanine. CDR3 DNA is the only sequence kept; it has 39 bases, read in frame from the first base. The germline V gene (reference sequence) yields LNHDA for CDR1 and SQIVND for CDR2. V is clipped by 3 bases and J by 8 bases, and the sequence between their germline boundaries is 13 bases long.

Comment on this clone: Its cognate antigen has yet to be identified. No base-level quality is on record; no much larger clone is a single base apart.

Rearrangement joined TRBV19 to TRBJ1-2; the D gene cannot be resolved reliably. This sequence was found in a woman in her twenties or thirties in good health and CMV-seronegative. The sample comprised PBMCs. The DNA is as follows: TGTGCCAGTAGTATTGCAGGCCCGAGGGGCTACACCTTC. It encodes CASSIAGPRGYTF.